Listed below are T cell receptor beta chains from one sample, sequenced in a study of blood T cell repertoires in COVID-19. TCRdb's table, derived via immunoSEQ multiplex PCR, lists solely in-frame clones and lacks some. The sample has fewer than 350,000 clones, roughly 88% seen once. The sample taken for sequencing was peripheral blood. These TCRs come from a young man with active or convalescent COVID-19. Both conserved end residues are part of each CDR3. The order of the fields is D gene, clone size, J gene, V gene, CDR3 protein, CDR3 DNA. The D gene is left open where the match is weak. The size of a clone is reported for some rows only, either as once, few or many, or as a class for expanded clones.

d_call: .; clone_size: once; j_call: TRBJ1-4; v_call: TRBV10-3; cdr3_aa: CAISGDWGNEKLFF; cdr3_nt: TGTGCCATCAGCGGGGACTGGGGGAATGAAAAACTGTTTTTT
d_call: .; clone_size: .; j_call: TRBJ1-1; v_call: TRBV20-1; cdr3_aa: CSATKNTEAFF; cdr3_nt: TGCAGTGCTACCAAGAACACTGAAGCTTTCTTT
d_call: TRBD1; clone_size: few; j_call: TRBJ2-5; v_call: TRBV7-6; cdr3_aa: CASSLAPGGAETQYF; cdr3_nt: TGTGCCAGCAGCTTAGCCCCAGGGGGCGCGGAGACCCAGTACTTC
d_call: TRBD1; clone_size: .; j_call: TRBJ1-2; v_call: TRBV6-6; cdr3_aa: CASSYQRQGGYGYTF; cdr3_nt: TGTGCCAGCAGTTACCAGAGACAGGGGGGCTATGGCTACACCTTC
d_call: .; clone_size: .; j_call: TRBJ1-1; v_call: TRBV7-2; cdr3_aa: CASSFRQGTEAFF; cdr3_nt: TGTGCCAGCAGCTTCCGTCAGGGAACTGAAGCTTTCTTT
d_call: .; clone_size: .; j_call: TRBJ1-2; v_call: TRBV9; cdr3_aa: CASSVGGGLGSQEIYGYTF; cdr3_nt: TGTGCCAGCAGCGTAGGCGGGGGCCTAGGATCGCAGGAGATCTATGGCTACACCTTC
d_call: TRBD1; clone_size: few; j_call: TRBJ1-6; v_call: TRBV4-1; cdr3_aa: CASSLPGQGVFYNSPLHF; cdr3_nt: TGCGCCAGCAGCCTCCCGGGACAGGGCGTGTTTTATAATTCACCCCTCCACTTT
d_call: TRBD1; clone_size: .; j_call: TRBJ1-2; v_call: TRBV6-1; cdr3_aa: CASSDLSGGYGYTF; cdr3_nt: TGTGCCAGCAGTGATCTATCAGGGGGCTATGGCTACACCTTC
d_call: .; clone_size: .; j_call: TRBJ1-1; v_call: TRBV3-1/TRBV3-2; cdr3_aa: CASSQAEGVGAFF; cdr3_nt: TGTGCCAGCAGCCAAGCCGAAGGGGTTGGTGCTTTCTTT
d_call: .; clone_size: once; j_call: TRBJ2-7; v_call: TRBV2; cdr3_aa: CASINGGGRSAYEQYF; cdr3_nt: TGTGCCAGCATCAATGGGGGGGGCCGAAGCGCCTACGAGCAGTACTTC
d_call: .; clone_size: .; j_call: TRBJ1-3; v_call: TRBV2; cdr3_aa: CASSESPAGSGNTIYF; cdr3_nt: TGTGCCAGCAGTGAATCTCCGGCAGGGTCTGGAAACACCATATATTTT
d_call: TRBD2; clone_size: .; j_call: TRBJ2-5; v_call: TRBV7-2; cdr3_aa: CASSSRTSGLPQETQYF; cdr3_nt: TGTGCCAGCAGCTCTCGGACTAGCGGTCTTCCTCAAGAGACCCAGTACTTC
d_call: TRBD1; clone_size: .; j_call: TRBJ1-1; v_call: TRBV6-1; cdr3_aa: CASSEHVWGGQGAYLAEAFF; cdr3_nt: TGTGCCAGCAGTGAACACGTGTGGGGTGGACAGGGGGCGTATCTGGCTGAAGCTTTCTTT
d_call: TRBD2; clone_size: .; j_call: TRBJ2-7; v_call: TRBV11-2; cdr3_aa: CASSLFSGGAEQYF; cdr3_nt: TGTGCCAGCAGCTTATTTAGCGGGGGGGCCGAGCAGTACTTC
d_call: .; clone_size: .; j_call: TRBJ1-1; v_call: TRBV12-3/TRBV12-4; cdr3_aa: CASMVSLTEAFF; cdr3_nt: TGTGCCAGCATGGTCAGTCTCACTGAAGCTTTCTTT
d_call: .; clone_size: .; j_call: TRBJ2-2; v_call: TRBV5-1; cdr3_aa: CASSFNPTPNTGELFF; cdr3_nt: TGCGCCAGCAGCTTTAATCCCACTCCGAACACCGGGGAGCTGTTTTTT
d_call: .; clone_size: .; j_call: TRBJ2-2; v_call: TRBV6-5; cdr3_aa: CASKTETGELFF; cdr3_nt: TGTGCCAGCAAGACAGAAACCGGGGAGCTGTTTTTT
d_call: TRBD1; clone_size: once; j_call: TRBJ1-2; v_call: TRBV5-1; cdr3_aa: CASSSTGTGVVGYTF; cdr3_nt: TGCGCCAGCAGCTCCACCGGGACAGGGGTTGTCGGCTACACCTTC
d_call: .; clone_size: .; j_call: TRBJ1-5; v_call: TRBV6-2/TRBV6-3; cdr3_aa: CASSYPGLIADYSNQPQHF; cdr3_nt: TGTGCCAGCAGTTACCCGGGACTGATCGCAGACTATAGCAATCAGCCCCAGCATTTT
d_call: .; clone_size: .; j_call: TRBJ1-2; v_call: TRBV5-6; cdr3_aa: CASSLGVFSGIAGYTF; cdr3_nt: TGTGCCAGCAGCTTGGGGGTTTTTTCGGGGATCGCGGGCTACACCTTC
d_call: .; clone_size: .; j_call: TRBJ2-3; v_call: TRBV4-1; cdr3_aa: CASSQEAARLTQYF; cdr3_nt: TGCGCCAGCAGCCAAGAGGCGGCACGCCTTACGCAGTATTTT
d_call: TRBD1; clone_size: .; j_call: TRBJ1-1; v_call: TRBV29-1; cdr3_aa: CSVPVAGTGPTEAFF; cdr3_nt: TGCAGCGTTCCCGTGGCCGGGACAGGGCCCACTGAAGCTTTCTTT
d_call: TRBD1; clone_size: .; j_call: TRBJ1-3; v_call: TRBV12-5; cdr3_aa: CASGLVRWRDSTYYSGNTIYF; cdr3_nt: TGTGCTAGTGGTTTGGTACGGTGGAGGGACAGCACTTACTACTCTGGAAACACCATATATTTT
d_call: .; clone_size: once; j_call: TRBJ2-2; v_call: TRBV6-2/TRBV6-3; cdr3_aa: CASSYQGVTGELFF; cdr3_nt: TGTGCCAGCAGTTATCAAGGAGTTACCGGGGAGCTGTTTTTT
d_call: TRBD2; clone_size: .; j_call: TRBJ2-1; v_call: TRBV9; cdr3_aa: CASSVGASGGPYNEQFF; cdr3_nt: TGTGCCAGCAGCGTAGGGGCCAGCGGGGGGCCCTACAATGAGCAGTTCTTC
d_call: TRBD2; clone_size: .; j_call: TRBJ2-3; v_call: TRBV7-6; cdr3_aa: CASSPGLAGVDTQYF; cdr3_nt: TGTGCCAGCAGCCCGGGACTAGCGGGGGTTGATACGCAGTATTTT
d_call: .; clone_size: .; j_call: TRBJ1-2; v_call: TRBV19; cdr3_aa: CASAPGRGGYGYTF; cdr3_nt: TGTGCCAGTGCACCGGGACGGGGAGGCTATGGCTACACCTTC
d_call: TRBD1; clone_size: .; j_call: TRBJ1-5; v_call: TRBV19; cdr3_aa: CASNSPGTDYSNQPQHF; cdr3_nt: TGTGCCAGTAATAGCCCTGGGACAGACTATAGCAATCAGCCCCAGCATTTT
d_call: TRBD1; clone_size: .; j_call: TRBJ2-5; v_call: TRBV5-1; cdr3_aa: CASSYRGPVQETQYF; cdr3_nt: TGCGCCAGCAGCTACAGGGGCCCCGTCCAAGAGACCCAGTACTTC
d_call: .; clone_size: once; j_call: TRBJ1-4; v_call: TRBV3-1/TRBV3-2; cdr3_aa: CASSRRTPNEKLFF; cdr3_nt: TGTGCCAGCAGCCGCAGGACACCGAATGAAAAACTGTTTTTT
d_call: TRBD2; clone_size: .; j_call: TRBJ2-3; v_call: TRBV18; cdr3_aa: CASSNAGVRDTQYF; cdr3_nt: TGTGCCAGCTCGAATGCGGGGGTAAGAGATACGCAGTATTTT
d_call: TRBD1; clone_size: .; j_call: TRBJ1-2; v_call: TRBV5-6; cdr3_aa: CASSSQQGASGYTF; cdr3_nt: TGTGCCAGCAGCTCCCAACAGGGGGCGAGCGGCTACACCTTC
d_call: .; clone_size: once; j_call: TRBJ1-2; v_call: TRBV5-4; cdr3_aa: CASSLSQGIYGYTF; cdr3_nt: TGTGCCAGCAGCTTGAGTCAGGGTATCTATGGCTACACCTTC
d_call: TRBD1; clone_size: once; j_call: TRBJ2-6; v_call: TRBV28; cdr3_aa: CASSDRAGANVLTF; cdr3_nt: TGTGCCAGCAGCGACAGGGCTGGGGCCAACGTCCTGACTTTC
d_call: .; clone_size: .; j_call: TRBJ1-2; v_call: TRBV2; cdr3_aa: CASSSNYGTQDHGYTF; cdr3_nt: TGTGCCAGCAGTTCAAACTACGGGACACAGGATCATGGCTACACCTTC
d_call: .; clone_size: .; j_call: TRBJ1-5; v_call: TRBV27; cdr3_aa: CASSPYSNQPQHF; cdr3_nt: TGTGCCAGCAGCCCGTATAGCAATCAGCCCCAGCATTTT
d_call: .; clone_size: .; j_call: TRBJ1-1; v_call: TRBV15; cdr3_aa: CATSGGAEDTEAFF; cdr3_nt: TGTGCCACCAGCGGGGGGGCTGAGGACACTGAAGCTTTCTTT
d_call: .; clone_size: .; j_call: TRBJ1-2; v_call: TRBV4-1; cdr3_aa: CASSPLKLAGDGYTF; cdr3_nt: TGCGCCAGCAGCCCCCTCAAACTAGCGGGTGATGGCTACACCTTC
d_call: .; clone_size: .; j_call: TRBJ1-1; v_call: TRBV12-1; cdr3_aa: CASSSESEAFF; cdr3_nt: TGTGCCAGCAGCTCTGAGTCGGAAGCTTTCTTT
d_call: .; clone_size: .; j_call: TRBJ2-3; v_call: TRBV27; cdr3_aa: CASSPPSTDTQYF; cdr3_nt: TGTGCCAGCAGTCCTCCCAGCACAGATACGCAGTATTTT
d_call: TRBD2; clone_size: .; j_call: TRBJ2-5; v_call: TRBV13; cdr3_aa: CASSSRSSGGAQRNQETQYF; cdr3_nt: TGTGCCAGCAGTTCACGTTCTAGCGGGGGGGCTCAAAGGAATCAAGAGACCCAGTACTTC
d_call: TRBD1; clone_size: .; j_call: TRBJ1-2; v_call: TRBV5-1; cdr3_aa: CASSRTGNGYTF; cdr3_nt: TGCGCCAGCAGCCGGACAGGGAATGGCTACACCTTC
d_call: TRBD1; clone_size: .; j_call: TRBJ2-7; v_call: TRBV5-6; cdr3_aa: CASSSGTEGEQYF; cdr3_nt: TGTGCCAGCAGTAGTGGGACAGAAGGAGAGCAGTACTTC
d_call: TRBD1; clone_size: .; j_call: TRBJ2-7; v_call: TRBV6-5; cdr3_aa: CASSRTGVASYEQYF; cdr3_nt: TGTGCCAGCAGTCGAACAGGGGTTGCGTCCTACGAGCAGTACTTC
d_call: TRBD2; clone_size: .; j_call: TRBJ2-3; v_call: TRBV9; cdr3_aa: CASSGTSGAPADTQYF; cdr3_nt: TGTGCCAGCAGCGGGACTAGCGGGGCACCCGCAGATACGCAGTATTTT
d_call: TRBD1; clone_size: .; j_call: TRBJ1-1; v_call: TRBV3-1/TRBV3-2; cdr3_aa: CASSDIQGARNTEAFF; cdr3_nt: TGTGCCAGCAGCGACATACAGGGGGCGCGCAACACTGAAGCTTTCTTT
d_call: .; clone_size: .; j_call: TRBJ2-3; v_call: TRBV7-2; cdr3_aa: CASSSYREYITDTQYF; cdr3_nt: TGTGCCAGCAGCTCATACAGGGAATACATCACAGATACGCAGTATTTT
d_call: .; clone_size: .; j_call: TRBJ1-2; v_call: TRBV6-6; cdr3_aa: CASSYTENLNYGYTF; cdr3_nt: TGTGCCAGCAGCTATACAGAGAACCTAAACTATGGCTACACCTTC
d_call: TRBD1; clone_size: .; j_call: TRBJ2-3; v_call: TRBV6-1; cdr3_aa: CASSESGGKDTQYF; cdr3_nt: TGTGCCAGCAGTGAGTCAGGGGGCAAAGATACGCAGTATTTT
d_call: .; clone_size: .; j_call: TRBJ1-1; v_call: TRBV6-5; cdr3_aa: CASSYSTRAEAFF; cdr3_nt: TGTGCCAGCAGTTACTCGACCCGGGCTGAAGCTTTCTTT
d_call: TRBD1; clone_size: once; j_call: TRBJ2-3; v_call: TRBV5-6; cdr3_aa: CASSDTGGWATDTQYF; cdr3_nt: TGTGCCAGCAGCGACACAGGGGGCTGGGCGACAGATACGCAGTATTTT
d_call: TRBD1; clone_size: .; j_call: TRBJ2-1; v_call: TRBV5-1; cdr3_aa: CASSRRTGSNNEQFF; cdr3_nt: TGCGCCAGCAGCCGACGGACAGGGAGCAACAATGAGCAGTTCTTC
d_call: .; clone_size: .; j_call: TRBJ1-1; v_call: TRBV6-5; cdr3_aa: CASSSHDRLNTEAFF; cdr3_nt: TGTGCCAGCAGTTCCCATGACAGATTGAACACTGAAGCTTTCTTT
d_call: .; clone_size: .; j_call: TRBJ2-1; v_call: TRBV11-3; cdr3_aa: CASSLDLGGATGYNEQFF; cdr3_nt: TGTGCCAGCAGCTTAGATCTAGGGGGGGCGACGGGGTACAATGAGCAGTTCTTC
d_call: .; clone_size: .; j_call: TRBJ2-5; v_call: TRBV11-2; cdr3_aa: CASSFLRDIETQYF; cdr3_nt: TGTGCCAGCAGCTTTCTCAGGGACATAGAGACCCAGTACTTC
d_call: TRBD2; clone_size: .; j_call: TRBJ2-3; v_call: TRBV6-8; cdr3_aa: CASSHGLAGGTDTQYF; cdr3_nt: TGTGCCAGCAGCCACGGACTAGCGGGGGGCACAGATACGCAGTATTTT
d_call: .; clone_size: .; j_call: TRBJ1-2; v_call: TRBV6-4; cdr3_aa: CASSDSDGDGYTF; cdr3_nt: TGTGCCAGCAGTGACTCGGACGGGGATGGCTACACCTTC
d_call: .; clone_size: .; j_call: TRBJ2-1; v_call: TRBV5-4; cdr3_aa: CASSLARGNEQFF; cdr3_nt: TGTGCCAGCAGCTTGGCCCGGGGAAATGAGCAGTTCTTC
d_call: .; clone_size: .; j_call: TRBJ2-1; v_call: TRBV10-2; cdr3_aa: CASIPGNSYNEQFF; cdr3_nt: TGCGCCAGCATCCCAGGGAACTCCTACAATGAGCAGTTCTTC
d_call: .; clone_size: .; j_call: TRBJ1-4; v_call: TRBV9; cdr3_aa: CASSERPVGEKLFF; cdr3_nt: TGTGCCAGCAGCGAGCGACCCGTGGGTGAAAAACTGTTTTTT